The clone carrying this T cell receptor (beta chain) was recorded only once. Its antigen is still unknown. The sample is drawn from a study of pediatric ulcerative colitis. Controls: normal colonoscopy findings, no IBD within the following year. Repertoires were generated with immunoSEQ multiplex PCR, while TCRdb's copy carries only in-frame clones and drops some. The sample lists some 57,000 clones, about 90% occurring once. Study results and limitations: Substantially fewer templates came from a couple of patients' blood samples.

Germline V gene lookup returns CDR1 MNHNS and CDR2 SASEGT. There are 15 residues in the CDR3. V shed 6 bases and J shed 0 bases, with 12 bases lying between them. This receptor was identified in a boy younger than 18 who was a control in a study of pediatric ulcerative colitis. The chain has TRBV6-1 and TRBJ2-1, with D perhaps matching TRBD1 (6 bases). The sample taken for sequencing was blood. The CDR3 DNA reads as TGTGCCAGCAGGGCTCAGGGGAGCTCCTACAATGAGCAGTTCTTC. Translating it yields CASRAQGSSYNEQFF.